This is a list of T cell receptor beta chains from one sample in a study of T-cell memory formation after mild COVID-19. One entry per CDR3 protein results from TCRdb running MiXCR on the 5' RACE reads. The table shows 200,000 to 300,000 distinct CDR3 sequences, with around 15% occurring only once. The sequenced material came from PBMCs or a T cell subset sorted from them (not recorded which). These TCRs come from a man aged 18-30 years who had mild COVID-19 (a few samples of this study predate the infection). Cell type and time point are not known. The CDR3 runs from the conserved cysteine through the conserved F or W. The D gene is left open where the match is weak. The size field is filled for only some rows; it gives once, few, many or a size class.

TRBJ2-5 - TRBV5-6 many 15 CASSLGLWRGETQYF TGTGCCAGCAGCTTGGGGCTTTGGAGGGGAGAGACCCAGTACTTC
TRBJ1-4 TRBD1 TRBV3-1 - 14 CATSHRGANEKLFF TGTGCCACGAGCCACAGGGGGGCTAATGAAAAACTGTTTTTT
TRBJ2-2 - TRBV4-3 few 18 CASSQEPMESTNTGELFF TGCGCCAGCAGCCAAGAGCCCATGGAGAGCACGAACACCGGGGAGCTGTTTTTT
TRBJ2-2 - TRBV5-1 many 13 CASGTPNTGELFF TGCGCCAGCGGGACACCGAACACCGGGGAGCTGTTTTTT
TRBJ2-1 TRBD2 TRBV7-2 few 16 CASSLSSGGSYNEQFF TGTGCCAGCAGCTTGTCTAGCGGGGGGTCCTACAATGAGCAGTTCTTC
TRBJ2-5 TRBD1 TRBV20-1 - 18 CSARDFVGTGLYQETQYF TGCAGTGCTAGAGATTTCGTTGGGACAGGCTTGTACCAAGAGACCCAGTACTTC
TRBJ2-5 TRBD2 TRBV7-2 many 14 CASSSGLALETQYF TGTGCCAGCAGCTCGGGACTAGCGTTAGAGACCCAGTACTTC
TRBJ2-2 TRBD1 TRBV11-3 - 16 CASSYSGQGEAGELFF TGTGCCAGCAGCTACAGCGGACAGGGAGAGGCCGGGGAGCTGTTTTTT
TRBJ2-1 - TRBV20-1 - 14 CSAPLAGSGNEQFF TGCAGTGCCCCACTAGCAGGTAGTGGCAATGAGCAGTTCTTC
TRBJ1-2 - TRBV6-6 few 12 CASNSRGYGYTF TGTGCCAGCAACAGCCGTGGCTATGGCTACACCTTC
TRBJ1-5 TRBD1 TRBV7-2 - 16 CASSLSGTGGNQPQHF TGTGCCAGCAGCTTATCCGGGACAGGGGGTAATCAGCCCCAGCATTTT
TRBJ2-3 TRBD2 TRBV20-1 - 14 CSASTSGVTDTQYF TGCAGTGCCAGCACTAGCGGGGTCACAGATACGCAGTATTTT
TRBJ2-5 TRBD2 TRBV20-1 few 11 CSAATSGGDNF TGCAGTGCCGCCACTAGCGGGGGCGATAACTTC
TRBJ2-7 - TRBV12-3/TRBV12-4 few 14 CASTQDSTIYEQYF TGTGCCAGCACCCAGGACAGCACAATCTACGAGCAGTACTTC
TRBJ1-1 TRBD1 TRBV5-1 - 17 CASSLVGTGGVGTEAFF TGCGCCAGCAGCTTGGTTGGGACAGGGGGTGTTGGCACTGAAGCTTTCTTT
TRBJ1-4 TRBD1 TRBV5-1 few 14 CASSSTGDREKLFF TGCGCCAGCAGCTCAACAGGGGACCGGGAAAAACTGTTTTTT
TRBJ2-1 - TRBV3-1 - 16 CASSHDRLSSYNEQFF TGTGCCAGCAGCCACGACCGCCTAAGCTCCTACAATGAGCAGTTCTTC
TRBJ1-2 - TRBV5-1 - 15 CASSLAGRANYGYTF TGCGCCAGCAGCTTGGCGGGCAGGGCGAACTATGGCTACACCTTC
TRBJ1-3 TRBD1 TRBV6-5 - 15 CASSFSGTAGNTIYF TGTGCCAGCAGCTTCTCCGGGACAGCTGGAAACACCATATATTTT
TRBJ2-3 TRBD2 TRBV29-1 - 14 CSAHGEGFTDTQYF TGCAGCGCCCACGGGGAGGGGTTCACAGATACGCAGTATTTT
TRBJ1-1 TRBD1 TRBV5-1 - 15 CASSWGTAMNTEAFF TGCGCCAGCAGCTGGGGGACAGCCATGAACACTGAAGCTTTCTTT
TRBJ1-3 - TRBV14 - 12 CASSQMGNTIYF TGTGCCAGCAGCCAAATGGGAAACACCATATATTTT
TRBJ2-3 - TRBV7-9 - 15 CASSFGQGGADTQYF TGTGCCAGCAGCTTTGGACAGGGAGGGGCAGATACGCAGTATTTT
TRBJ2-1 TRBD2 TRBV19 - 12 CASSTGTSKQFF TGTGCCAGTAGTACAGGGACTAGCAAGCAGTTCTTC
TRBJ2-1 - TRBV5-1 - 14 CASSYPGIYNEQFF TGCGCCAGCAGCTACCCCGGGATTTACAATGAGCAGTTCTTC
TRBJ2-2 - TRBV6-5 - 15 CASSYSPGDTGELFF TGTGCCAGCAGTTACTCTCCAGGGGACACCGGGGAGCTGTTTTTT
TRBJ1-6 - TRBV4-2 - 15 CASSQVAGDISPLHF TGTGCCAGCAGCCAAGTGGCCGGGGATATTTCACCCCTCCACTTT
TRBJ2-5 - TRBV4-2 many 14 CASSQGSAGETQYF TGTGCCAGCAGCCAAGGGTCGGCGGGGGAGACCCAGTACTTC
TRBJ1-1 - TRBV30 - 13 CAWSPPGQIEAFF TGTGCCTGGAGCCCCCCGGGCCAGATTGAAGCTTTCTTT
TRBJ1-6 - TRBV12-3/TRBV12-4 - 12 CASSRQASPLHF TGTGCCAGCTCAAGACAGGCATCACCCCTCCACTTT
TRBJ2-2 TRBD1 TRBV7-2 - 17 CASSLNSAGGNTGELFF TGTGCCAGCAGCTTAAATTCAGCAGGGGGAAACACCGGGGAGCTGTTTTTT